This T cell receptor (beta chain) derives from a study of beta chain features in type 1 diabetes. Findings and limits, study-wide: In patients and controls equally, PCR might favor templates that are shorter. Type 1 diabetes patients showed a moderate but significant shortening of TCRB CDR3s in all four CD4+ subsets.

Looked up from germline, CDR1 is MNHEY and CDR2 is SMNVEV (reference sequence). Trimming removed 6 bases at V and 5 bases at J, with 16 bases between. The CDR3 loop spans 14 amino acids. The sequenced template was cDNA made from the entire isolated RNA. Clones were read by immunoSEQ multiplex PCR, and TCRdb kept only the in-frame ones, dropping some. Of 600,000 to 700,000 clones listed, 12% are singletons. This clone was counted only a few times. Antigen: not known. The gene calls are TRBV27 and TRBJ2-5; D might be TRBD1 or TRBD2, each matching 7 bases. The origin of this receptor is a man aged 25 to 45 with type 1 diabetes. The sample comprised naive CD4+ T cells from blood. CDR3 DNA sequence: TGTGCCAGCAGCCAGACAGGGAGGGCGGAGACCCAGTACTTC. Amino acids: CASSQTGRAETQYF.